A single T cell receptor (beta chain) is shown here with its context. The antigen remains unidentified. Primers: 60 Vbeta forward and 13 Jbeta reverse. Only in-frame clones appear in the TCRdb table, and some are missing; sequencing was by immunoSEQ multiplex PCR. The data contain more than 110,000 clones, around 81% of them seen just once; the ten biggest clones take up under 7.5%. Germline values: CDR1 LNHNV, CDR2 YYDKDF (reference sequence). The CDR3 consists of 14 residues. Deletions cut 1 base from V and 6 bases from J, with 12 bases between. These data originate in a study of cytomegalovirus exposure and HLA in healthy donors. Study-wide findings and caveats: 16,951 TCR beta sequences were associated with HLA alleles at 0.05 false discovery rate in a later analysis. Researchers left out some V segments, among them TRBV6-2 and TRBV6-3, as indistinguishable. Associated with cytomegalovirus, according to the listing, were around 170 TCR beta chains. Later on, a genetic analysis was performed. It linked a missense variant in DCLRE1C with V- and J-gene trimming of TCR beta.

J is TRBJ1-1 and V is TRBV15; D not resolved. Sequencing was performed on PBMCs. This receptor was identified in a man aged 35-49 years in good health and CMV-seropositive. The CDR3 coding sequence is TGTGCCACCAGCAGAGGTGAACACGCTGCTGAAGCTTTCTTT. Its protein product is CATSRGEHAAEAFF.